The clone carrying this TCR beta chain was detected ten times or more. The antigen remains undetermined. One end of the junction is discordant with germline, which a read error may explain. The sample holds other DNA sequences that translate to the same CDR3. This sample is part of a study of metastatic and nonmetastatic thyroid tumors. Study information: Repertoire comparison spanned blood and tumor or nodule tissue of malignant and benign thyroid patients.

Patients were all untreated before their thyroid surgery. CDR3 size: 13 residues. Germline lookup yields CDR1 MNHEY and CDR2 SMNVEV (reference sequence). General study points: For both blood and tumor, malignant thyroid tumors reportedly showed significantly higher TCR beta diversity than benign nodules did.

Under the authors' procedure: Across clinicopathological groups, CDR3 differences served as the basis for building a distant-metastasis classifier for papillary thyroid cancer. TCRdb re-clonotyped the PCR reads through MiXCR. In this record, the V and J calls reflect TCRdb's handling and not the investigators' own analysis. Here the sample spans around 15,000 clones, about 22% being singletons. Sequencing input: tumor tissue. This chain links TRBV27 with TRBJ1-6; no definite D call. This sequence originates from a female donor with papillary thyroid cancer or a benign thyroid nodule (not recorded which). Some clones in this sample may be carry-over from other donors' samples. The CDR3 bases are TGTGCCAGCAGTCACGACCCCCGTTCACCCCTCCATTTT. Translating gives CASSHDPRSPLHF.